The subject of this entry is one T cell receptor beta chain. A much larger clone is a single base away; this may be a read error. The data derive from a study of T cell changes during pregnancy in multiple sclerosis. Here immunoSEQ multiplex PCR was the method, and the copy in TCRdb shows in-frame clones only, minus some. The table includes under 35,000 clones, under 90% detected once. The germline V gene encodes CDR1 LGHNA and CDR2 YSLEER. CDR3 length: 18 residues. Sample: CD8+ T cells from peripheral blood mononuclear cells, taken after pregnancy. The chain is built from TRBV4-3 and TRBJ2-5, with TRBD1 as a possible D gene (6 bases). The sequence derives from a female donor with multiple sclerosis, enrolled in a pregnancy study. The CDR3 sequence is CASSQERLGTWYQEAQYF. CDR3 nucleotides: TGCGCCAGCAGCCAAGAACGATTAGGGACATGGTACCAAGAGGCCCAGTACTTC.